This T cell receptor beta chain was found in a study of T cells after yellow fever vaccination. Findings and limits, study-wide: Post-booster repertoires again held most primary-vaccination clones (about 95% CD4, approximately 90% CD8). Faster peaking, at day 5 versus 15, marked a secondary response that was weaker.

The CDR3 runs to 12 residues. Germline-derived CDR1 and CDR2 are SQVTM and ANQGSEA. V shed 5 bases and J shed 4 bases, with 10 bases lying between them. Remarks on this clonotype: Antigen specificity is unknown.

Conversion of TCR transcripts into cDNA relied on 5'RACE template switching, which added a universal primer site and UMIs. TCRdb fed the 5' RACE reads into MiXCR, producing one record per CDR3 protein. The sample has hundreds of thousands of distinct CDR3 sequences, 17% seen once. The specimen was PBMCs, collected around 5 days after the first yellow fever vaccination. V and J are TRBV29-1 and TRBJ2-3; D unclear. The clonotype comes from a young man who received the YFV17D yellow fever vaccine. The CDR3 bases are TGCAGCGTTTGGTTAGCCGCAGATACGCAGTATTTT. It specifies CSVWLAADTQYF.